The clone carrying this T cell receptor beta chain showed up just once. A read error may be the cause here, since a much bigger clone is one base away. This specimen comes from a study of T-cell reconstitution after alpha-beta-depleted transplantation in children. The V gene's germline CDR1 is DFQATT and CDR2 SNEGSKA (reference sequence). V was shortened by 4 bases and J by 4 bases, with 9 bases between the two germline ends. The CDR3 contains 12 residues. The TCRbeta library was prepared with unique molecular identifiers. TCRdb re-called the PCR reads through MiXCR, storing one row per CDR3 protein. This sample carries 600,000 to 700,000 distinct CDR3 sequences, approximately 15% of them seen once, and the ten largest clones take 1.1%.

This TCR derives from a human donor who donated a stem cell graft to a child with acute myeloid leukemia. The J gene is TRBJ2-3, the V gene TRBV20-1; D not certain. This specimen consisted of PBMCs from the stem cell graft donor, obtained from the stem cell graft. The CDR3 bases are TGCAGTGCTAACAAGGGCTCAGATACGCAGTATTTT. Translating gives CSANKGSDTQYF.